The rows below give T cell receptor beta chains drawn from one sample of a study of T cell responses to AZD1222 COVID-19 vaccine. Measured with immunoSEQ multiplex PCR; TCRdb has only the in-frame clones, and not every one. The sample records roughly 70,000 clones, around 90% being singletons. The specimen comprised peripheral blood, sampled 28 days after the second dose of the MenACWY control vaccine. Receptor source: an adult who received the MenACWY meningococcal vaccine as a control. Both conserved end residues are part of each CDR3. The order of the fields is D gene, V gene, CDR3 protein. The D gene is left open where the match is weak.

d_gene: .; v_gene: TRBV5-1; CDR3aa: CASRLSGNEQFF
d_gene: TRBD1; v_gene: TRBV11-1; CDR3aa: CASSLGPGQGNEKLFF
d_gene: .; v_gene: TRBV28; CDR3aa: CASSLDGDTGELFF
d_gene: .; v_gene: TRBV6-2/TRBV6-3; CDR3aa: CASSYLRQEAFF
d_gene: TRBD1; v_gene: TRBV4-1; CDR3aa: CASSRQGRTGDEKLFF
d_gene: TRBD2; v_gene: TRBV7-2; CDR3aa: CASSLSGVVDTQYF
d_gene: .; v_gene: TRBV7-2; CDR3aa: CASSESGTYSYEQYF
d_gene: TRBD1; v_gene: TRBV19; CDR3aa: CATGGTGAQETQYF
d_gene: TRBD2; v_gene: TRBV4-1; CDR3aa: CASSQDRGGLVVKYF
d_gene: TRBD1; v_gene: TRBV5-1; CDR3aa: CASSWRDRATDTQYF
d_gene: TRBD1; v_gene: TRBV9; CDR3aa: CASSVQGAGTDTQYF
d_gene: .; v_gene: TRBV7-9; CDR3aa: CASSSNGGEKLFF
d_gene: TRBD1; v_gene: TRBV7-6; CDR3aa: CASSSTRTGANTGELFF
d_gene: .; v_gene: TRBV10-2; CDR3aa: CASSESRGEGQPQHF
d_gene: .; v_gene: TRBV28; CDR3aa: CASREGREAFF
d_gene: TRBD1; v_gene: TRBV6-5; CDR3aa: CASSTDRLRVAFF
d_gene: TRBD1; v_gene: TRBV24-1; CDR3aa: CATRGAGGNTEAFF
d_gene: .; v_gene: TRBV7-9; CDR3aa: CASSLEGSGYTF
d_gene: .; v_gene: TRBV15; CDR3aa: CATRDISTDTQYF